This entry lists 15 T cell receptor beta chains sequenced from one sample in a study of OX40 agonist ivuxolimab in advanced cancers. TCRdb keeps only in-frame clones here, not all; method: immunoSEQ multiplex PCR. The sample contains about 68,000 clones, around 87% of which appear only once. The starting material was CD4+ or CD8+ T cells sorted from blood, obtained in a trial of the OX40 agonist ivuxolimab. These receptors came from an adult with an advanced solid tumor such as melanoma, head and neck, liver or kidney cancer.

The rearrangement uses TRBV2 and TRBJ1-1; D is ambiguous. The V gene's germline CDR1 is SNHLY and CDR2 FYNNEI. V shed 6 bases and J shed 3 bases, with 8 bases lying between them. CDR3 length equals 12 residues. CDR3 bases: TGTGCCAGCAGGCCTCAGTACACTGAAGCTTTCTTT. Protein: CASRPQYTEAFF.

V is TRBV7-2 and J is TRBJ2-1, with TRBD2 as a possible D gene (5 bases). CDR3 size: 17 residues. The germline V and J ends were trimmed by 3 bases and 6 bases, with 21 bases remaining between them. The germline CDR1 and CDR2 sequences are SGHTA and FQGNSA. This chain's CDR3 is CASSLVLAGPAGNEQFF. The CDR3 DNA sequence: TGTGCCAGCAGCTTGGTGTTGGCGGGCCCAGCTGGCAATGAGCAGTTCTTC.

V is TRBV11-1 and J is TRBJ2-7; perhaps TRBD1 as D (5 bases). Trimming shortened V by 5 bases and J by 6 bases, and 14 bases separated the two germline ends. This CDR3 is built from 13 residues. Per germline, CDR1 SGHAT and CDR2 FQDESV (reference sequence). CDR3 loop: CASSPGFQGEQYF. DNA for the CDR3: TGTGCCAGCAGCCCCGGGTTCCAGGGCGAGCAGTACTTC.

The V gene is TRBV6-1, the J gene TRBJ2-7, with D perhaps matching TRBD1 (7 bases). The CDR3 is made up of 16 amino acids. Trimming cost V 2 bases and J 5 bases, with 19 bases left between them. Looked up from germline, CDR1 is MNHNS and CDR2 is SASEGT. CDR3 protein: CASSERQGGFKDEQYF. The CDR3 nucleotides read TGTGCCAGCAGTGAACGGCAGGGGGGTTTTAAGGACGAGCAGTACTTC.

The chain couples TRBV7-2 to TRBJ2-5, with 9 bases that match TRBD2. Unmatched junction bases numbered 6, after V lost 3 bases and J lost 4 bases. Germline V gene lookup returns CDR1 SGHTA and CDR2 FQGNSA. This CDR3 is built from 15 residues. CDR3 in DNA: TGTGCCAGCAGCTTGTCTAGCGGGGCAGCAGAGACCCAGTACTTC. It specifies CASSLSSGAAETQYF.

The chain couples TRBV28 to TRBJ1-4; possibly TRBD1 for D (5 bases). V was cut by 3 bases and J by 6 bases, with 17 bases left in between. CDR1 and CDR2 from the germline V gene are MDHEN and SYDVKM. CDR3 length equals 16 residues. The CDR3 sequence: CASSFFRVRLDEKLFF. The CDR3 DNA is TGTGCCAGCAGTTTTTTCAGGGTTAGGTTGGATGAAAAACTGTTTTTT. Full variable domain (missing parts from reference TRBV28 and TRBJ1-4): DVKVTQSSRYLVKRTGEKVFLECVQDMDHENMFWYRQDPGLGLRLIYFSYDVKMKEKGDIPEGYSVSREKKERFSLILESASTNQTSMYLCASSFFRVRLDEKLFFGSGTQLSVL.

The CDR3: CASSTSSDRPSCRRAGANVLTF. In DNA, the CDR3 is TGTGCCAGCAGCACCTCCTCTGACAGACCCTCCTGCCGGCGGGCTGGGGCCAACGTCCTGACTTTC. The rearrangement uses TRBV21-1 and TRBJ2-6. TRBV21-1 has pseudogene status. The CDR3 consists of 22 residues.

The chain recombines TRBV5-1 with TRBJ2-3, with D possibly matching TRBD2 (6 bases). The CDR3 totals 14 residues. Trimming removed 4 bases from V and 4 bases from J, with 13 bases in between. Germline V lookup: CDR1 SGHRS, CDR2 YFSETQ. In DNA, the CDR3 is TGCGCCAGCAGCCCTCCTAGCGTTGCAGATACGCAGTATTTT. Protein: CASSPPSVADTQYF.

This clone was counted only a few times. The V gene is TRBV5-4, the J gene TRBJ2-1, with TRBD2 matching 15 bases. With 3 bases clipped from V and 0 bases from J, the junction kept 4 bases outside the gene matches. CDR3 size: 18 residues. Germline CDR1 SGHNT, CDR2 YYREEE (reference sequence). The CDR3 reads CASSSGTSGGSSYNEQFF. The CDR3 DNA is TGTGCCAGCAGCTCCGGGACTAGCGGGGGGAGCTCCTACAATGAGCAGTTCTTC.

The chain's CDR3 is CASSFRQFDEKLFF. In DNA form, the CDR3 reads TGCGCCAGCAGCTTTAGGCAGTTTGATGAAAAACTGTTTTTT. V usage is TRBV5-1 and J usage is TRBJ1-4; D gene ambiguous. The V and J ends lost 2 bases and 6 bases respectively, with 11 bases between them. This CDR3 comprises 14 residues. Germline assignment: CDR1 SGHRS and CDR2 YFSETQ.

This clone was observed a handful of times. The chain has TRBV5-1 and TRBJ2-7, with 14 positions matching TRBD2. Germline V gives CDR1 SGHRS, CDR2 YFSETQ. CDR3 length equals 18 residues. J lost 7 bases, V lost 3 bases, and 15 bases had no gene match. DNA of the CDR3: TGCGCCAGCAGCTCGGGGACTAGCGGGAGTCCAGTTCTAGGAGAGCAGTACTTC. As protein: CASSSGTSGSPVLGEQYF. Combining the CDR3 with reference TRBV5-1 and TRBJ2-7 gives the whole variable domain KAGVTQTPRYLIKTRGQQVTLSCSPISGHRSVSWYQQTPGQGLQFLFEYFSETQRNKGNFPGRFSGRQFSNSRSEMNVSTLELGDSALYLCASSSGTSGSPVLGEQYFGPGTRLTVT.

The CDR3 coding sequence is TGTGCCTGGAGCGTAAGCGTCGATACGCAGTATTTT. It yields the protein CAWSVSVDTQYF. The chain uses TRBV30 and TRBJ2-3; D remains unclear. V shed 3 bases and J shed 6 bases, with 10 bases lying between them. The germline CDR1 and CDR2 sequences are GTSNPN and SVGIG (reference sequence). The CDR3 loop spans 12 amino acids.

V usage is TRBV5-1 and J usage is TRBJ2-1; D remains ambiguous. The CDR3 runs 16 residues. V was cut by 0 bases and J by 1 base, with 11 bases left in between. The germline V gene encodes CDR1 SGHRS and CDR2 YFSETQ. For the CDR3, the DNA is TGCGCCAGCAGCTTGGCATCGATATATTCCTACAATGAGCAGTTCTTC. It specifies CASSLASIYSYNEQFF. Complete variable domain (other parts from reference TRBV5-1 and TRBJ2-1): KAGVTQTPRYLIKTRGQQVTLSCSPISGHRSVSWYQQTPGQGLQFLFEYFSETQRNKGNFPGRFSGRQFSNSRSEMNVSTLELGDSALYLCASSLASIYSYNEQFFGPGTRLTVL.

This chain links TRBV5-4 with TRBJ1-2; TRBD1 matches at 7 bases. The germline V gene encodes CDR1 SGHNT and CDR2 YYREEE (reference sequence). CDR3 length: 12 amino acids. V shed 5 bases, J shed 8 bases, and the junction held 6 bases outside the gene matches. The CDR3 region has the DNA TGTGCCAGCAGTCCTGGACAGGAAGGCTACACCTTC. It specifies CASSPGQEGYTF. Drawing the rest from reference TRBV5-4 and TRBJ1-2, the complete variable domain is ETGVTQSPTHLIKTRGQQVTLRCSSQSGHNTVSWYQQALGQGPQFIFQYYREEENGRGNFPPRFSGLQFPNYSSELNVNALELDDSALYLCASSPGQEGYTFGSGTRLTVV.

This clone was counted a few times. In nucleotides, the CDR3 is TGTGCCAGCAGCCCTGGGACGGGGGCCACAGATACGCAGTATTTT. Its protein is CASSPGTGATDTQYF. The V gene is TRBV7-9, the J gene TRBJ2-3, with D tentatively TRBD1 or TRBD2 (6 bases each). The CDR3 sequence is 15 residues long. V lost 5 bases, J lost 2 bases, and 14 bases lay in between. The germline V gene encodes CDR1 SEHNR and CDR2 FQNEAQ (reference sequence).